The 32 T cell receptor beta chains listed next were all sequenced from one sample in a study of blood T cell repertoires in COVID-19. The repertoire was sequenced with immunoSEQ multiplex PCR; TCRdb's copy has only in-frame clones and lacks some. The sample consists of about 120,000 clones, roughly four fifths of them appearing once. The specimen was peripheral blood. The receptors come from a human donor in a cohort sampled during active COVID-19.

The J gene is TRBJ1-3, the V gene TRBV29-1, with 7 bases fitting TRBD1. V dropped 5 bases and J dropped 3; count of bases not matched to a gene: 4. This CDR3 comprises 13 residues. From germline, CDR1 is SQVTM and CDR2 ANQGSEA. CDR3 sequence: CSVNGQVGNTIYF. CDR3 in DNA: TGCAGCGTTAACGGACAGGTTGGAAACACCATATATTTT.

V gene TRBV11-2 combines with J gene TRBJ1-1, with D unclear. V lost 7 bases to trimming and J lost 0 bases, with 15 bases between them. Looked up from germline, CDR1 is SGHAT and CDR2 is FQNNGV. This CDR3 has 15 amino acids. CDR3 sequence: CASTPSLRLNTEAFF. The DNA for the CDR3 is TGTGCCAGCACCCCTAGTTTAAGACTGAACACTGAAGCTTTCTTT.

This clone was seen only a few times. The chain has TRBV23-1 and TRBJ2-3; 8 bases agree with TRBD1. TRBV23-1 is placed among ORFs of uncertain function. The CDR3 totals 15 residues. The J segment lost 3 bases and the V segment lost 7 bases, leaving 9 bases of the junction unmatched. The DNA for the CDR3 is TGCGCCAGCAAAACTCAGGGACAGGATACAGATACGCAGTATTTT. This encodes CASKTQGQDTDTQYF.

The chain has TRBV19 and TRBJ1-2; 7 nucleotides agree with TRBD1. CDR3 length: 14 amino acids. V gave up 6 bases and J gave up 4 bases; unmatched junction bases: 8. Germline V gene lookup returns CDR1 LNHDA and CDR2 SQIVND (reference sequence). CDR3: CASSPGRTGYGYTF. DNA for the CDR3: TGTGCCAGTAGCCCGGGCCGGACAGGCTATGGCTACACCTTC.

The chain carries TRBV27 and TRBJ2-7; 9 positions agree with TRBD2. The CDR3 sequence is 15 residues long. The ends lost 0 bases at V and 1 base at J; junction bases unmatched: 1. Germline CDR1 is MNHEY and CDR2 is SMNVEV (reference sequence). The CDR3 coding sequence is TGTGCCAGCAGTTTATCCCTAGCGGGGTCCTACGAGCAGTACTTC. As protein: CASSLSLAGSYEQYF.

This clone came up once. The rearrangement uses TRBV7-2 and TRBJ1-2, with 7 bases lining up with TRBD1. Trimming cost V 1 base and J 6 bases; bases outside gene matches: 5. Germline V gene sequence: CDR1 SGHTA, CDR2 FQGNSA. The CDR3 loop spans 14 amino acids. CDR3 nucleotide sequence: TGTGCCAGCAGCTTAGGGAGGGGGCCGGATGGCTACACCTTC. The encoded protein is CASSLGRGPDGYTF.

CDR3 DNA sequence: TGTGCCAGCAGCCCTTTGGGCTACTCCTACAATGAGCAGTTCTTC. Protein sequence: CASSPLGYSYNEQFF. The chain carries TRBV9 and TRBJ2-1; D is unresolved. Trimming removed 4 bases at V and 0 bases at J, with 11 bases between. Germline loops: CDR1 SGDLS, CDR2 YYNGEE. The CDR3 loop spans 15 amino acids. Together with reference TRBV9 and TRBJ2-1, the CDR3 gives the full variable domain: DSGVTQTPKHLITATGQRVTLRCSPRSGDLSVYWYQQSLDQGLQFLIQYYNGEERAKGNILERFSAQQFPDLHSELNLSSLELGDSALYFCASSPLGYSYNEQFFGPGTRLTVL.

V is TRBV4-2 and J is TRBJ2-7; D might be TRBD1 (6 bases). Trimming removed 6 bases from V and 0 bases from J, with 18 bases in between. The germline V gene has CDR1 LGHNA and CDR2 YNFKEQ. The CDR3 is 16 amino acids. DNA for the CDR3: TGTGCCAGCAGTATTCAGGGGTCGGGAAGCTCCTACGAGCAGTACTTC. This codes for CASSIQGSGSSYEQYF.

The chain is built from TRBV6-1 and TRBJ1-2; TRBD1 is a possible D gene (6 bases). Trimming cost V 2 bases and J 4 bases, with 17 bases left between them. The CDR3 length is 16 residues. Germline V gene data show CDR1 as MNHNS and CDR2 as SASEGT. CDR3 in amino acids: CASSEIGQLLRYGYTF. CDR3 nucleotides: TGTGCCAGCAGTGAAATCGGACAGCTTCTACGCTATGGCTACACCTTC.

V is TRBV11-3 and J is TRBJ2-1; TRBD2 matches 8 bases. V shed 5 bases and J 8 bases; nucleotides not matched to a gene: 14. This CDR3 has 16 residues. Germline CDR1 reads SGHNT; CDR2 reads YENEEA. CDR3 DNA sequence: TGTGCCAGCAGCCAGCAGGTGAGCGGGAGTCGCTATGAGCAGTTCTTC. Translation gives CASSQQVSGSRYEQFF.

The chain is built from TRBV20-1 and TRBJ2-7; no clear D gene. The CDR3 spans 10 residues. V was shortened by 4 bases and J by 4 bases, with 5 bases between the two germline ends. Germline V gene lookup returns CDR1 DFQATT and CDR2 SNEGSKA (reference sequence). This chain's CDR3 is CSATVYEQYF. DNA of the CDR3: TGCAGTGCTACGGTATACGAGCAGTACTTC.

The rearrangement joins TRBV6-2 or TRBV6-3 to TRBJ1-5; possibly TRBD1 for D (5 bases). This CDR3 contains 15 residues. V lost 4 bases and J 5 bases, leaving 15 bases between the germline ends. Germline assignment: CDR1 MNHEY and CDR2 SVGEGT. CDR3 loop: CASSSGLPTDQPQHF. The DNA of the CDR3 is TGTGCCAGCAGTTCGGGACTGCCTACCGATCAGCCCCAGCATTTT.

The rearrangement links TRBV24-1 to TRBJ2-3; D is possibly TRBD1 (6 bases). With 0 bases removed from V and 2 bases from J, the gap between germline ends came to 11 bases. This CDR3 comprises 16 residues. Germline V gene sequence: CDR1 KGHDR, CDR2 SFDVKD. The DNA for the CDR3 is TGTGCCACCAGTGATTTGAACAGGGTAGACACAGATACGCAGTATTTT. This gives the protein CATSDLNRVDTDTQYF.

This chain links TRBV28 with TRBJ2-7, with no clear D. Per germline, CDR1 MDHEN and CDR2 SYDVKM. There are 12 residues in the CDR3. V was cut by 6 bases and J by 7 bases, with 13 bases left in between. CDR3 coding DNA: TGTGCCAGCAGAGAGAGATTGAGTGAGCAGTACTTC. It yields the protein CASRERLSEQYF.

The rearrangement joins TRBV11-3 to TRBJ2-3; maybe TRBD2 (6 bases). Per germline, CDR1 SGHNT and CDR2 YENEEA. V was shortened by 1 base and J by 7 bases, with 9 bases between the two germline ends. This CDR3 contains 13 residues. CDR3 in DNA: TGTGCCAGCAGCTTAGGGGGGAGGCATACGCAGTATTTT. It specifies CASSLGGRHTQYF.

This clone was recorded once. The V and J genes are TRBV19 and TRBJ2-4; 7 bases line up with TRBD1. Per germline, CDR1 LNHDA and CDR2 SQIVND (reference sequence). The length of the CDR3 is 15 residues. The ends lost 3 bases at V and 1 base at J; junction bases unmatched: 3. CDR3 loop: CASSMVQGAKNIQYF. The CDR3 nucleotides read TGTGCCAGTAGTATGGTACAGGGGGCCAAAAACATTCAGTACTTC.

The chain links TRBV19 to TRBJ2-6, with D unresolved. This CDR3 spans 14 amino acids. Trimming cost V 10 bases and J 0 bases, with 10 bases left between them. Germline CDR1 LNHDA, CDR2 SQIVND (reference sequence). The CDR3, as DNA: TGTGCCACCGCGCCCGACTCTGGGGCCAACGTCCTGACTTTC. Protein sequence: CATAPDSGANVLTF.

The chain recombines TRBV29-1 with TRBJ2-5; D is unclear. V was trimmed by 4 bases and J by 3 bases, leaving 9 bases between them. Germline V gene sequence: CDR1 SQVTM, CDR2 ANQGSEA. This CDR3 has 12 residues. CDR3 region: CSVGRREETQYF. The CDR3 DNA follows: TGCAGCGTTGGGCGACGGGAAGAGACCCAGTACTTC.

This chain uses TRBV9 with TRBJ2-2; possibly TRBD1 for D (6 bases). This CDR3 is 15 amino acids long. V was cut by 5 bases and J by 1 base, with 12 bases left in between. The germline V gene has CDR1 SGDLS and CDR2 YYNGEE. The CDR3 is CASSPPTGNTGELFF. DNA of the CDR3: TGTGCCAGCAGTCCCCCGACAGGGAACACCGGGGAGCTGTTTTTT.

A single count supports this clone. The rearrangement uses TRBV3-1 (or the pseudogene TRBV3-2) and TRBJ1-5, with unresolved D. The germline CDR1 and CDR2 sequences are LGHDT and YNNKEL (reference sequence). CDR3 size: 18 residues. Trimming shortened V by 0 bases and J by 4 bases, and 19 bases separated the two germline ends. CDR3: CASSQDRESPVQNQPQHF. Here the CDR3 DNA reads TGTGCCAGCAGCCAAGATAGGGAGTCCCCGGTCCAAAATCAGCCCCAGCATTTT.

This clone has just a few counts. This CDR3 reads CASSGDRVGQPQHF. CDR3 nucleotides: TGTGCCAGCAGCGGGGACAGGGTAGGTCAGCCCCAGCATTTT. The chain combines TRBV6-6 with TRBJ1-5; 9 bases are shared with TRBD1. The CDR3 length is 14 residues. After removal of 6 bases from V and 6 bases from J, the junction contained 6 bases not matched to a gene. The germline V gene has CDR1 MNHNY and CDR2 SVGAGI (reference sequence).

The chain carries TRBV6-2 or TRBV6-3 and TRBJ1-2; 10 bases line up with TRBD1. Trimming at V came to 4 bases and at J to 10 bases, leaving 18 bases not matched to a gene. Per the germline V gene, CDR1 is MNHEY and CDR2 is SVGEGT. The length of the CDR3 is 17 residues. The CDR3 spells CASSSTGTGAKTRDYTF. The CDR3 DNA sequence: TGTGCCAGCAGTTCCACCGGGACAGGGGCCAAGACACGTGACTACACCTTC.

The chain joins TRBV7-9 to TRBJ2-1, with 7 positions matching TRBD2. CDR1 and CDR2 from the germline V gene are SEHNR and FQNEAQ (reference sequence). V lost 8 bases and J lost 6; bases outside the gene matches: 16. The CDR3 is 16 residues long. The CDR3 is CASGLRAGLLGNEQFF. The CDR3 DNA sequence: TGTGCCAGCGGCCTACGAGCGGGACTGTTGGGCAATGAGCAGTTCTTC.

The chain employs TRBV6-5 and TRBJ2-7; 13 bases fit TRBD2. J lost 0 bases, V lost 2 bases, and 1 base had no gene match. The CDR3 is 16 amino acids. The germline V gene has CDR1 MNHEY and CDR2 SVGAGI. CDR3 sequence reads: CASSYGTSGASYEQYF. CDR3 in DNA: TGTGCCAGCAGTTACGGGACTAGCGGGGCCTCCTACGAGCAGTACTTC.

The chain has TRBV5-1 and TRBJ1-1; no firm D call. From germline, CDR1 is SGHRS and CDR2 YFSETQ. V was pared by 4 bases and J by 0 bases, with 10 bases between. The CDR3 is 14 amino acids. The chain's CDR3 is CASSTPDMNTEAFF. In DNA form, the CDR3 reads TGCGCCAGCAGCACCCCCGACATGAACACTGAAGCTTTCTTT.

The chain is built from TRBV7-2 and TRBJ1-5; D perhaps matches TRBD1 (6 bases). CDR1 is SGHTA, CDR2 FQGNSA, per germline. Between the trimmed V and J ends, which lost 1 base and 3 bases, there was a span of 13 bases. This CDR3 contains 16 residues. DNA of the CDR3: TGTGCCAGCAGCTTAGTGACAGGACACCTCAATCAGCCCCAGCATTTT. The encoded protein is CASSLVTGHLNQPQHF.

The chain carries TRBV18 and TRBJ1-2; 8 nucleotides agree with TRBD1. The CDR3 loop spans 15 amino acids. Trimming cost V 3 bases and J 4 bases; bases outside gene matches: 7. Germline assignment: CDR1 KGHSH and CDR2 LQKENI. The CDR3 DNA sequence: TGTGCCAGCTCACCCGACCGGACAGGGTCCTATGGCTACACCTTC. It is translated as CASSPDRTGSYGYTF.

V gene TRBV3-1 (or the pseudogene TRBV3-2) combines with J gene TRBJ2-1; 9 nucleotides line up with TRBD1. Germline-derived CDR1 and CDR2 are LGHDT and YNNKEL (reference sequence). With 0 bases clipped from V and 10 bases from J, the junction kept 10 bases outside the gene matches. This CDR3 has 16 amino acids. CDR3 DNA sequence: TGTGCCAGCAGCCAAGATGTGGACAGGGGCAACAGAGAGCAGTTCTTC. Translated, it gives CASSQDVDRGNREQFF.

The chain employs TRBV6-5 and TRBJ1-4; possible D gene TRBD1, 6 bases. The V end was cut by 8 bases, the J end by 8 bases, with 21 bases between. This CDR3 is 15 amino acids long. CDR1 and CDR2 from the germline V gene are MNHEY and SVGAGI. The CDR3 DNA is TGTGCCAGCCTACCCGGGAGGGGGAGGAACGAAAAACTGTTTTTT. Translating it yields CASLPGRGRNEKLFF.

The chain couples TRBV7-9 to TRBJ1-1, with 7 bases lining up with TRBD1. Trimming removed 7 bases from V and 0 bases from J; junction bases left unmatched: 2. CDR1 and CDR2 (germline): SEHNR, FQNEAQ (reference sequence). CDR3 length: 13 amino acids. The CDR3 here is CASKTGLNTEAFF. CDR3 sequence (DNA): TGTGCCAGCAAGACAGGGTTGAACACTGAAGCTTTCTTT.

The rearrangement links TRBV19 to TRBJ2-1, with 14 bases identical to TRBD2. The CDR3 loop spans 21 amino acids. Germline CDR1 is LNHDA and CDR2 is SQIVND (reference sequence). Unmatched junction bases numbered 15, after V lost 5 bases and J lost 0 bases. The CDR3 DNA follows: TGTGCCAGTAGTCCTATCGCCGGGACTAGCGGGGGCTCCAGCTCCTACAATGAGCAGTTCTTC. Translating it yields CASSPIAGTSGGSSSYNEQFF.

The chain has TRBV10-3 and TRBJ2-1, with 7 bases that match TRBD1. This CDR3 comprises 15 residues. The junction had 11 bases not matched to a gene; V was cut back by 4 bases and J by 8 bases. Germline lookup yields CDR1 ENHRY and CDR2 SYGVKD. The chain's CDR3 is CAISAPPGGVDEQFF. The CDR3 DNA reads as TGTGCCATCAGTGCCCCGCCAGGGGGAGTTGATGAGCAGTTCTTC.